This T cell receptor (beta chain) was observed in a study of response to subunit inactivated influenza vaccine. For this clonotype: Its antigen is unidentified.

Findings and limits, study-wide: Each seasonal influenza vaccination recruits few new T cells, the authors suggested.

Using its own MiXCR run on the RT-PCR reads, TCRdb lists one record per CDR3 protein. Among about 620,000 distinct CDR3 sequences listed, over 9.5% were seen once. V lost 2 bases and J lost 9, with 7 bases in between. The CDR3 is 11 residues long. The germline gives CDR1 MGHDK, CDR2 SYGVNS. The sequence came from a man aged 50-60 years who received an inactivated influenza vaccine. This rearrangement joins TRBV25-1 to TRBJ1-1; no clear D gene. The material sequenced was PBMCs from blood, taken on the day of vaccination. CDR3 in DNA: TGTGCCAGCAGTGAACTAGGTAAAGCTTTCTTT. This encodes CASSELGKAFF. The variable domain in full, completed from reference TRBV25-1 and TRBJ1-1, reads EADIYQTPRYLVIGTGKKITLECSQTMGHDKMYWYQQDPGMELHLIHYSYGVNSTEKGDLSSESTVSRIRTEHFPLTLESARPSHTSQYLCASSELGKAFFGQGTRLTVV.